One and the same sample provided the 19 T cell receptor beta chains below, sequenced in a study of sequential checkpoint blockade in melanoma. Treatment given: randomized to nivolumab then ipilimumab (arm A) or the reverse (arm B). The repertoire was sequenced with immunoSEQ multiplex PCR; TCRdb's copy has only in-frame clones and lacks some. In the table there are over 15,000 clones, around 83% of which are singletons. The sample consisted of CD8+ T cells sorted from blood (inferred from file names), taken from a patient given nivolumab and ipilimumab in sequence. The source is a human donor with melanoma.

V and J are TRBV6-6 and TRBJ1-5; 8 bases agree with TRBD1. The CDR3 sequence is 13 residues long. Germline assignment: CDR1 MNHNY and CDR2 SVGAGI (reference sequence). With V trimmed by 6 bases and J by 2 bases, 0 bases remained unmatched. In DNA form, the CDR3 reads TGTGCCAGCAGGGACAGGGGCAATCAGCCCCAGCATTTT. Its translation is CASRDRGNQPQHF.

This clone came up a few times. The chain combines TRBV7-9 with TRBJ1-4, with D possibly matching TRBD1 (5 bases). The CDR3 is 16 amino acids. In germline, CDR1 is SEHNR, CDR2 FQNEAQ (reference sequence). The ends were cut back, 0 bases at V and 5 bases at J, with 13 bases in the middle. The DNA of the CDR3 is TGTGCCAGCAGCTTAGCGCTCGGGGGGGAGAATGAAAAACTGTTTTTT. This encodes CASSLALGGENEKLFF. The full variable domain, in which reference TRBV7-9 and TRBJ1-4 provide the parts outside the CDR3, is DTGVSQNPRHKITKRGQNVTFRCDPISEHNRLYWYRQTLGQGPEFLTYFQNEAQLEKSRLLSDRFSAERPKGSFSTLEIQRTEQGDSAMYLCASSLALGGENEKLFFGSGTQLSVL.

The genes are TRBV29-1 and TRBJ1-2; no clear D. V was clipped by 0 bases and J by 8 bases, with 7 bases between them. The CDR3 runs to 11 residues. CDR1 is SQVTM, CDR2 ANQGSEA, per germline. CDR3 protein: CSVEDQRGYTF. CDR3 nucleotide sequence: TGCAGCGTTGAAGATCAGCGGGGCTACACCTTC.

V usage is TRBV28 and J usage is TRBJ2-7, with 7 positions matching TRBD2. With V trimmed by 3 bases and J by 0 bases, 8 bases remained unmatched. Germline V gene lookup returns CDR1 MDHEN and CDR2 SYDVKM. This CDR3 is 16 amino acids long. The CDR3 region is CASSLNPSGASYEQYF. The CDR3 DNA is TGTGCCAGCAGTTTGAACCCTAGCGGTGCCTCCTACGAGCAGTACTTC.

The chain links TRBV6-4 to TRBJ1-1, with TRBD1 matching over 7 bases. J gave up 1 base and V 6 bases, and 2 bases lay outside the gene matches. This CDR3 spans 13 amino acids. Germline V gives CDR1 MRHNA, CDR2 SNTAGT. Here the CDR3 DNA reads TGTGCCAGCAGGCAGGGGGGGAACACTGAAGCTTTCTTT. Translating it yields CASRQGGNTEAFF.

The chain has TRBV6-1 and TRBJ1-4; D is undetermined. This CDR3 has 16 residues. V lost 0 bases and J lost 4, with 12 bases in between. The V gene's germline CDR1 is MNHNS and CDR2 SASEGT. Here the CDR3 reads CASSEASSGYNEKLFF. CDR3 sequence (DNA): TGTGCCAGCAGTGAAGCATCCTCGGGATATAATGAAAAACTGTTTTTT.

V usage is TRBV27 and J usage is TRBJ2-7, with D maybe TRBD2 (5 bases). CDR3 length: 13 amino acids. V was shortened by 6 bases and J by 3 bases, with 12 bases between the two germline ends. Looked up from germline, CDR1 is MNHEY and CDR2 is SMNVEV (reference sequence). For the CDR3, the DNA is TGTGCCAGCAGGTCCGGGATCTACTACGAGCAGTACTTC. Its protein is CASRSGIYYEQYF.

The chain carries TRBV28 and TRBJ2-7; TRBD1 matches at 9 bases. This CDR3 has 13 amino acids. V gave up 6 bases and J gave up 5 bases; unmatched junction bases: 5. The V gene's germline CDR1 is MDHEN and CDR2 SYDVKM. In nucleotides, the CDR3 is TGTGCCAGCAGCTACAGGGGGCTGGACGAGCAGTACTTC. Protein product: CASSYRGLDEQYF.

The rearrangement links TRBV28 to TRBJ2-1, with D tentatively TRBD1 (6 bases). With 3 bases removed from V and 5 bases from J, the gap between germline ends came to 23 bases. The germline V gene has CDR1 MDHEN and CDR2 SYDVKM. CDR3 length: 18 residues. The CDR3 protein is CASSFVGQGILRDNEQFF. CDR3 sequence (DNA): TGTGCCAGCAGTTTTGTCGGCCAGGGGATATTGAGAGACAATGAGCAGTTCTTC.

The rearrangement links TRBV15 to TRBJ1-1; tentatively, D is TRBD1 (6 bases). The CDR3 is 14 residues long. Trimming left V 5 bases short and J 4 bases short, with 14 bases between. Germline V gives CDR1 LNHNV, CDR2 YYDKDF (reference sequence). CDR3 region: CATSETGQSTEAFF. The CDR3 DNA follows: TGTGCCACCAGCGAGACAGGCCAGAGCACTGAAGCTTTCTTT.

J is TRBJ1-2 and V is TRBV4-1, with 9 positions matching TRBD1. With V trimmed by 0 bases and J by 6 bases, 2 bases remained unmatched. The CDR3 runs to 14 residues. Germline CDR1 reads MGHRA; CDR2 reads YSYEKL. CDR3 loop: CASSQEGQGNGYTF. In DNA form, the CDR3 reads TGCGCCAGCAGCCAAGAGGGACAGGGCAATGGCTACACCTTC.

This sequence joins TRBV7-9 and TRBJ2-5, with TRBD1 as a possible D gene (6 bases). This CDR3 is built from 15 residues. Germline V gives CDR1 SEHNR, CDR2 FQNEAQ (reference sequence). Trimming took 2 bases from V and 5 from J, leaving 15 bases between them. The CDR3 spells CASSLLAGVGETQYF. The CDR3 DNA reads TGTGCCAGCAGCTTACTGGCAGGGGTTGGGGAGACCCAGTACTTC.

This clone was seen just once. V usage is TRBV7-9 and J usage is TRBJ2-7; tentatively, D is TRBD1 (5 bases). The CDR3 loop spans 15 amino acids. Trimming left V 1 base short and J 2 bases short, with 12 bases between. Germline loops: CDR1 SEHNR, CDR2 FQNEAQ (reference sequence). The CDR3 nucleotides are TGTGCCAGCAGCTTAGGTCAGGGTAAAACCTACGAGCAGTACTTC. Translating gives CASSLGQGKTYEQYF.

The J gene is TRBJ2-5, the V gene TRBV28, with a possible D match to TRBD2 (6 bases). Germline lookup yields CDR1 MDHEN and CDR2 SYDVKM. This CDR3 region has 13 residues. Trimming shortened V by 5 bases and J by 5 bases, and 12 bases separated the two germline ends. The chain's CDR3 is CASSPGGKETQYF. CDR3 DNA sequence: TGTGCCAGCAGTCCCGGGGGTAAGGAGACCCAGTACTTC.

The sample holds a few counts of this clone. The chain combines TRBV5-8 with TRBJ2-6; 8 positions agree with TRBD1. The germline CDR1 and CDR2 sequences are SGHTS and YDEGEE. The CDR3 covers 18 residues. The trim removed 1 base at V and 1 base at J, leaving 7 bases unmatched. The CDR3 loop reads CASSLPRGRGSGANVLTF. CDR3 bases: TGTGCCAGCAGCTTGCCCAGGGGGCGTGGGTCTGGGGCCAACGTCCTGACTTTC.

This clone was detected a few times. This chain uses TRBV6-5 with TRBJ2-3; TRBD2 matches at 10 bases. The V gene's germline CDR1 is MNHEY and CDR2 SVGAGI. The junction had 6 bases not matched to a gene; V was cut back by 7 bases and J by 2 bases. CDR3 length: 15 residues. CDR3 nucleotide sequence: TGTGCCAGCACCCAAGGGACTAGCGACACAGATACGCAGTATTTT. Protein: CASTQGTSDTDTQYF.

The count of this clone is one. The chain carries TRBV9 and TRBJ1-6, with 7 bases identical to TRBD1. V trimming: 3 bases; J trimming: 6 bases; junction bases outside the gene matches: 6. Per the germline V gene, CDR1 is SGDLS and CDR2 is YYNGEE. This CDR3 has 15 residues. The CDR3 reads CASSAGQIFNSPLHF. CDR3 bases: TGTGCCAGCAGCGCGGGACAGATCTTTAATTCACCCCTCCACTTT.

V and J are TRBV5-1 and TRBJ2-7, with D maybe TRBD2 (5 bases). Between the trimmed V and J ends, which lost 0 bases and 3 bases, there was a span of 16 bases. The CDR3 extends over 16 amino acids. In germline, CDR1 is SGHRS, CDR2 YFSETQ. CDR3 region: CASSLASARGSYEQYF. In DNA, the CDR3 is TGCGCCAGCAGCTTGGCAAGCGCCCGTGGGAGCTACGAGCAGTACTTC.

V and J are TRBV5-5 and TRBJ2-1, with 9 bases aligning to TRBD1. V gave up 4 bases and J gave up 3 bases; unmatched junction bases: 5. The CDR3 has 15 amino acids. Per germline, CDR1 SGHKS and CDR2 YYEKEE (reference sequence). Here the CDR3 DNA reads TGTGCCAGCAGCCCACGGGACAGGGTCTACAATGAGCAGTTCTTC. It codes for CASSPRDRVYNEQFF.